These 25 T cell receptor beta chains were sequenced from one sample in a study of spatial heterogeneity in lung cancer. Time point meaning: sample taken at primary tumor resection. MiXCR, applied by TCRdb to the 5' RACE reads, yields one record per CDR3 protein. The table has 20,000 to 25,000 distinct CDR3 sequences, about 5.8% seen once. The specimen comprised PBMCs, sampled at surgery. Receptors originate from a male donor with early-stage non-small cell lung cancer.

The chain uses TRBV11-2 and TRBJ2-1; no reliable D call. V lost 1 base to trimming and J lost 4 bases, with 5 bases between them. Germline values: CDR1 SGHAT, CDR2 FQNNGV. CDR3 length: 13 amino acids. Here the CDR3 reads CASSLARYNEQFF. CDR3 bases: TGTGCCAGCAGCTTAGCCCGTTACAATGAGCAGTTCTTC. The whole variable domain, remainder taken from reference TRBV11-2 and TRBJ2-1, is EAGVAQSPRYKIIEKRQSVAFWCNPISGHATLYWYQQILGQGPKLLIQFQNNGVVDDSQLPKDRFSAERLKGVDSTLKIQPAKLEDSAVYLCASSLARYNEQFFGPGTRLTVL.

This clonotype was seen repeatedly, ten times or more. The genes are TRBV6-5 and TRBJ1-5; no definite D call. V gave up 2 bases and J gave up 3 bases, with 14 bases separating them. CDR3 length: 16 amino acids. The V gene's germline CDR1 is MNHEY and CDR2 SVGAGI. As DNA, the CDR3 is TGTGCCAGCAGTTACAATGCAAAATGGACCAATCAGCCCCAGCATTTT. It codes for CASSYNAKWTNQPQHF.

This clonotype is a singleton in its sample. This chain uses TRBV4-2 with TRBJ2-4; 10 positions match TRBD2. With V trimmed by 0 bases and J by 0 bases, 8 bases remained unmatched. The germline CDR1 and CDR2 sequences are LGHNA and YNFKEQ. This CDR3 comprises 19 residues. In nucleotides, the CDR3 is TGTGCCAGCAGCCAAGATTACCTAGCGGGAGCCTTAGCCAAAAACATTCAGTACTTC. This codes for CASSQDYLAGALAKNIQYF.

This clonotype was recorded many times. The V gene is TRBV6-5, the J gene TRBJ2-7; D is perhaps TRBD2 (5 bases). The CDR3 length is 16 residues. V was trimmed by 0 bases and J by 0 bases, leaving 12 bases between them. The V gene's germline CDR1 is MNHEY and CDR2 SVGAGI. In nucleotides, the CDR3 is TGTGCCAGCAGTTACTCAGGTCGGGGTGCCTCCTACGAGCAGTACTTC. This codes for CASSYSGRGASYEQYF.

This clonotype was recorded many times. The V gene is TRBV24-1, the J gene TRBJ2-1, with a weak D call TRBD1 (6 bases). Germline values: CDR1 KGHDR, CDR2 SFDVKD. The CDR3 sequence is 12 residues long. V lost 7 bases to trimming and J lost 8 bases, with 11 bases between them. The chain's CDR3 is CATSPQGHEQFF. In DNA, the CDR3 is TGTGCCACCAGCCCGCAGGGGCATGAGCAGTTCTTC.

The chain couples TRBV5-1 to TRBJ2-3; D gene unclear. From germline, CDR1 is SGHRS and CDR2 YFSETQ. V was pared by 4 bases and J by 6 bases, with 15 bases between. This CDR3 has 14 amino acids. This CDR3 is CASSRNKGFDTQYF. As DNA, the CDR3 is TGCGCCAGCAGCCGAAATAAGGGTTTTGATACGCAGTATTTT.

This clonotype was recorded many times. V gene TRBV5-6 combines with J gene TRBJ2-7; weak D call: TRBD1 (5 bases). Trimming cost V 4 bases and J 3 bases, with 17 bases left between them. From germline, CDR1 is SGHDT and CDR2 YYEEEE. There are 15 residues in the CDR3. CDR3 bases: TGTGCCAGCAGCAGTACCACAGGCTACCACTACGAGCAGTACTTC. It translates to CASSSTTGYHYEQYF.

This clonotype was seen more than once but under ten times. The chain carries TRBV3-1 and TRBJ2-5; TRBD2 agrees at 7 bases. The CDR3 loop spans 15 amino acids. The junction had 3 bases not matched to a gene; V was cut back by 1 base and J by 1 base. Per germline, CDR1 LGHDT and CDR2 YNNKEL (reference sequence). This chain's CDR3 is CASSQVTSAQETQYF. The CDR3 DNA reads as TGTGCCAGCAGCCAAGTTACTAGCGCCCAAGAGACCCAGTACTTC.

This clonotype has a count of ten or more. The chain employs TRBV11-2 and TRBJ1-1; 9 nucleotides agree with TRBD1. CDR3 length equals 15 residues. V trimming: 5 bases; J trimming: 4 bases; junction bases outside the gene matches: 8. Germline assignment: CDR1 SGHAT and CDR2 FQNNGV. The CDR3 sequence: CASSRAGTGSTEAFF. In DNA form, the CDR3 reads TGTGCCAGCAGCCGTGCAGGGACAGGGAGCACTGAAGCTTTCTTT.

This clonotype was found many times. The rearrangement links TRBV7-2 to TRBJ2-3; 7 bases are a match to TRBD2. The junction had 2 bases not matched to a gene; V was cut back by 5 bases and J by 0 bases. Germline V lookup: CDR1 SGHTA, CDR2 FQGNSA. This CDR3 has 14 amino acids. CDR3 residues: CASSPGLSTDTQYF. In nucleotides, the CDR3 is TGTGCCAGCAGCCCGGGACTAAGCACAGATACGCAGTATTTT.

The chain uses TRBV25-1 and TRBJ2-5; D is possibly TRBD2 (6 bases). The V gene's germline CDR1 is MGHDK and CDR2 SYGVNS. The CDR3 runs 16 residues. V lost 5 bases to trimming and J lost 5 bases, with 21 bases between them. Here the CDR3 DNA reads TGTGCCAGCAGTTCCGGGACTCTCCGTCTCGGGGAGACCCAGTACTTC. It is translated as CASSSGTLRLGETQYF. Drawing the rest from reference TRBV25-1 and TRBJ2-5, the complete variable domain is EADIYQTPRYLVIGTGKKITLECSQTMGHDKMYWYQQDPGMELHLIHYSYGVNSTEKGDLSSESTVSRIRTEHFPLTLESARPSHTSQYLCASSSGTLRLGETQYFGPGTRLLVL.

This clonotype turned up a few times. V gene TRBV9 combines with J gene TRBJ2-1; 7 nucleotides align to TRBD1. With 6 bases clipped from V and 8 bases from J, the junction kept 14 bases outside the gene matches. The CDR3 extends over 15 amino acids. Germline assignment: CDR1 SGDLS and CDR2 YYNGEE. CDR3 region: CASTRDRAPQYEQFF. The CDR3 region has the DNA TGTGCCAGCACCCGAGACAGGGCCCCCCAATATGAGCAGTTCTTC.

This clonotype was picked up many times. This chain joins TRBV7-3 and TRBJ2-1; D tentatively fits TRBD1 or TRBD2 (5 bases each). The V gene lost 4 bases and the J gene lost 1 base, with 20 bases spanning the gap. The CDR3 runs to 18 residues. Germline loops: CDR1 SGHTA, CDR2 FQGTGA. CDR3 in DNA: TGTGCCAGCAGCTGTCCCTGGATGGGGGATTATTCCTACAATGAGCAGTTCTTC. Encoded protein: CASSCPWMGDYSYNEQFF.

This clonotype was seen at least ten times. V usage is TRBV20-1 and J usage is TRBJ2-1, with D perhaps given as TRBD1 or TRBD2 (5 bases each). Trimming took 0 bases from V and 2 from J, leaving 14 bases between them. The CDR3 has 16 amino acids. The V gene's germline CDR1 is DFQATT and CDR2 SNEGSKA (reference sequence). The DNA for the CDR3 is TGCAGTGCTAGAGAAGTGAATCGGGGCCCCTACAATGAGCAGTTCTTC. This encodes CSAREVNRGPYNEQFF.

This clonotype was seen a handful of times. The chain couples TRBV12-3 or TRBV12-4 to TRBJ2-2; 9 bases are a match to TRBD1. With 7 bases clipped from V and 7 bases from J, the junction kept 13 bases outside the gene matches. The CDR3 is 16 residues long. CDR3 sequence: CASNHLGQGSIGELFF. CDR3 DNA sequence: TGTGCCAGCAACCACCTGGGACAGGGTAGTATCGGGGAGCTGTTTTTT.

This clonotype was recorded many times. The chain couples TRBV7-2 to TRBJ2-1, with D possibly matching TRBD2 (5 bases). Germline CDR1 reads SGHTA; CDR2 reads FQGNSA. V gave up 5 bases and J gave up 3 bases, with 11 bases separating them. The CDR3 runs to 14 residues. CDR3: CASSRAGNYNEQFF. The CDR3 DNA reads TGTGCCAGCAGCCGGGCCGGGAACTACAATGAGCAGTTCTTC.

This clonotype was observed many times. The rearrangement uses TRBV28 and TRBJ2-1; the D gene is possibly TRBD2 (6 bases). The germline V gene has CDR1 MDHEN and CDR2 SYDVKM. The V and J ends lost 6 bases and 0 bases respectively, with 18 bases between them. The CDR3 sequence is 17 residues long. As DNA, the CDR3 is TGTGCCAGCAGGCCGGGACTGAAGGACTCCTCCTACAATGAGCAGTTCTTC. Amino acids: CASRPGLKDSSYNEQFF.

This clonotype has ten or more counts. The chain has TRBV12-3 or TRBV12-4 and TRBJ2-3; D call uncertain. The CDR3 spans 11 residues. The V and J ends lost 2 bases and 6 bases respectively, with 3 bases between them. The CDR3 is CASSLSDTQYF. CDR3 DNA sequence: TGTGCCAGCAGTTTATCGGATACGCAGTATTTT.

The sample holds many counts of this clonotype. The chain joins TRBV5-4 to TRBJ2-1; D call uncertain. Germline V CDR1 and CDR2: SGHNT, YYREEE (reference sequence). The CDR3 extends over 12 amino acids. Trimming left V 0 bases short and J 6 bases short, with 4 bases between. The CDR3 region is CASSLAFNEQFF. CDR3 DNA sequence: TGTGCCAGCAGCTTGGCCTTCAATGAGCAGTTCTTC.

This clonotype appeared a few times. The V and J genes are TRBV7-2 and TRBJ1-4; no clear D. The V end lost 3 bases, the J end lost 5 bases, and 13 bases lay between the germline ends. The germline V gene has CDR1 SGHTA and CDR2 FQGNSA. The CDR3 sequence is 15 residues long. The DNA for the CDR3 is TGTGCCAGCAGCTTCTCCCGATTTCAGAATGAAAAACTGTTTTTT. Translation gives CASSFSRFQNEKLFF.

This sequence joins TRBV5-1 and TRBJ2-3; 11 positions match TRBD2. Germline V gives CDR1 SGHRS, CDR2 YFSETQ. V gave up 1 base and J gave up 2 bases; unmatched junction bases: 12. This CDR3 spans 19 amino acids. Here the CDR3 reads CASSLTSGGLSTLTDTQYF. The CDR3 DNA reads as TGCGCCAGCAGCTTGACTAGCGGGGGCCTCTCCACCCTCACAGATACGCAGTATTTT.

This clonotype was found many times. This chain uses TRBV19 with TRBJ1-5; tentatively, D is TRBD1 (6 bases). Germline V lookup: CDR1 LNHDA, CDR2 SQIVND (reference sequence). V lost 10 bases, J lost 5 bases, and 18 bases lay in between. The CDR3 has 14 amino acids. CDR3 loop: CATKGERAHQPQHF. Here the CDR3 DNA reads TGTGCCACTAAGGGGGAAAGGGCACATCAGCCCCAGCATTTT.

The sample holds many counts of this clonotype. The chain recombines TRBV20-1 with TRBJ1-5, with TRBD1 matching over 9 bases. The CDR3 has 16 residues. CDR1 DFQATT and CDR2 SNEGSKA come from the germline V gene (reference sequence). V trimming: 0 bases; J trimming: 4 bases; junction bases outside the gene matches: 7. The CDR3 spells CSARDESGTGNQPQHF. CDR3 sequence (DNA): TGCAGTGCTAGAGATGAGTCCGGGACAGGGAATCAGCCCCAGCATTTT.

The sample holds many counts of this clonotype. The rearrangement uses TRBV20-1 and TRBJ2-1, with D perhaps matching TRBD2 (5 bases). The CDR3 runs to 14 residues. In germline, CDR1 is DFQATT, CDR2 SNEGSKA (reference sequence). V was cut by 4 bases and J by 9 bases, with 19 bases left in between. The DNA of the CDR3 is TGCAGTGCTACCCGGGGTCCCCCTAGGGCTGAGCAGTTCTTC. Translating it yields CSATRGPPRAEQFF.

This clonotype has at least ten counts. V is TRBV20-1 and J is TRBJ2-1; the D gene is possibly TRBD1 (6 bases). Looked up from germline, CDR1 is DFQATT and CDR2 is SNEGSKA (reference sequence). V shed 3 bases and J shed 8 bases, with 14 bases lying between them. The CDR3 totals 13 residues. CDR3 nucleotide sequence: TGCAGTGCTAGCGGACAGAATACAGATGAGCAGTTCTTC. Translated: CSASGQNTDEQFF.